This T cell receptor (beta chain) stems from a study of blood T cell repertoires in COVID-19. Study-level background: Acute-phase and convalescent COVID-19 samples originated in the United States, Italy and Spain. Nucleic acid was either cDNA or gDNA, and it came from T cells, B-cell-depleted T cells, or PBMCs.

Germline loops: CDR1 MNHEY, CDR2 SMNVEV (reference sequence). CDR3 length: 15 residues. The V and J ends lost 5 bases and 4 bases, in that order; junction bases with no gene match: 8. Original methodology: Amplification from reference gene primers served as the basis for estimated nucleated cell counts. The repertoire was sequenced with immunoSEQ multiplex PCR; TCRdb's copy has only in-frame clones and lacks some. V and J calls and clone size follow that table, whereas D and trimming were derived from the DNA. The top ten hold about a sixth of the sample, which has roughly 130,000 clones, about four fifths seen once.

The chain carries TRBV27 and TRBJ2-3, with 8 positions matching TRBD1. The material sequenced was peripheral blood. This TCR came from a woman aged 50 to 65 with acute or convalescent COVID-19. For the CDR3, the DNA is TGTGCCAGCAGTATACGGACAGGGATTCCAGATACGCAGTATTTT. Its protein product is CASSIRTGIPDTQYF.